This T cell receptor beta chain was captured by sequencing in a study of blood T cell repertoires in COVID-19. In the study overall: The United States, Italy and Spain were the sources of the acute and convalescent COVID-19 samples. Nucleic acid was either cDNA or gDNA, and it came from T cells, B-cell-depleted T cells, or PBMCs.

This clone has only a few counts. Using immunoSEQ multiplex PCR, the repertoire was profiled, and TCRdb retains in-frame clones only, with some absent. The profile shows about 200,000 clones, roughly 83% of them singletons. Self-reported history from a screening survey and questionnaire set each donor's cohort. Trimming removed 0 bases at V and 8 bases at J, with 4 bases between. CDR1 LGHDT and CDR2 YNNKEL come from the germline V gene (reference sequence). The CDR3 contains 11 residues. The source material was PBMCs or T cells enriched from blood (not recorded which). The J gene is TRBJ1-1, the V gene TRBV3-1 (or the pseudogene TRBV3-2), with D unresolved. The origin of this receptor is a man in his forties with acute COVID-19. This chain's CDR3 is CASSQDREAFF. CDR3 DNA: TGTGCCAGCAGCCAAGATCGGGAAGCTTTCTTT.